These 22 T cell receptor beta chains were sequenced from one sample in a study of blood T cell repertoires in COVID-19. Profiled with immunoSEQ multiplex PCR; TCRdb holds only in-frame clones, not every one. The sample has 66,000 or so clones, around 77% seen once. The sequencing input was peripheral blood. These receptors originate from a human donor in a cohort sampled during active COVID-19.

The V call is TRBV29-1, the J call TRBJ2-5; D is ambiguous. This CDR3 spans 11 amino acids. Trimming left V 7 bases short and J 5 bases short, with 11 bases between. Germline CDR1 is SQVTM and CDR2 is ANQGSEA. The CDR3 sequence is CSALAPETQYF. The CDR3 bases are TGCAGCGCCCTGGCCCCGGAGACCCAGTACTTC. The full variable domain, rest sourced from reference TRBV29-1 and TRBJ2-5, is SAVISQKPSRDICQRGTSLTIQCQVDSQVTMMFWYRQQPGQSLTLIATANQGSEATYESGFVIDKFPISRPNLTFSTLTVSNMSPEDSSIYLCSALAPETQYFGPGTRLLVL.

This clone appeared a few times. The rearrangement joins TRBV13 to TRBJ2-1, with TRBD2 matching over 8 bases. This CDR3 region has 17 residues. Trimming at V came to 6 bases and at J to 4 bases, leaving 14 bases not matched to a gene. From germline, CDR1 is PRHDT and CDR2 FYEKMQ (reference sequence). The CDR3 here is CASRTRGSGIAYNEQFF. The CDR3 DNA sequence: TGTGCCAGCAGGACCCGGGGTAGCGGGATTGCGTACAATGAGCAGTTCTTC.

The chain joins TRBV5-6 to TRBJ1-5, with unresolved D. From germline, CDR1 is SGHDT and CDR2 YYEEEE. V was shortened by 0 bases and J by 7 bases, with 11 bases between the two germline ends. There are 14 residues in the CDR3. The CDR3, as DNA: TGTGCCAGCAGCTTGGTGGGCGGGGAACAGCCCCAGCATTTT. It translates to CASSLVGGEQPQHF.

The V gene is TRBV10-3, the J gene TRBJ2-1; 9 positions agree with TRBD1. Germline V gene lookup returns CDR1 ENHRY and CDR2 SYGVKD. Trimming removed 0 bases from V and 6 bases from J; junction bases left unmatched: 6. CDR3 length: 16 amino acids. The CDR3 DNA sequence: TGTGCCATCAGTGAGTCGGGGACAGGGTTAGGCAATGAGCAGTTCTTC. This encodes CAISESGTGLGNEQFF.

The count of this clone is one. The rearrangement uses TRBV28 and TRBJ2-3; the match to TRBD2 covers 10 bases. J gave up 3 bases and V 4 bases, and 13 bases lay outside the gene matches. CDR3 length: 18 residues. Germline CDR1 MDHEN, CDR2 SYDVKM. DNA for the CDR3: TGTGCCAGCAGTTCGATAAAACAAGCGGGAGGGCCAACAGATACGCAGTATTTT. It is translated as CASSSIKQAGGPTDTQYF.

This chain connects TRBV28 to TRBJ2-7; D remains unclear. The germline gives CDR1 MDHEN, CDR2 SYDVKM. There are 11 residues in the CDR3. V lost 5 bases and J 6 bases, leaving 8 bases between the germline ends. CDR3 region: CASSDNREQYF. CDR3 nucleotides: TGTGCCAGCAGTGACAATCGCGAGCAGTACTTC. Variable domain in full (rest from reference TRBV28 and TRBJ2-7): DVKVTQSSRYLVKRTGEKVFLECVQDMDHENMFWYRQDPGLGLRLIYFSYDVKMKEKGDIPEGYSVSREKKERFSLILESASTNQTSMYLCASSDNREQYFGPGTRLTVT.

J is TRBJ1-1 and V is TRBV24-1; D perhaps matches TRBD1 (6 bases). Germline V gene data show CDR1 as KGHDR and CDR2 as SFDVKD. The CDR3 has 11 amino acids. Trimming took off 4 bases at V and 8 bases at J, with 7 bases between the two ends. CDR3: CATSDRGEAFF. CDR3 in DNA: TGTGCCACCAGTGACAGGGGCGAAGCTTTCTTT.

In its sample, this clone was seen a few times. The J gene is TRBJ1-5, the V gene TRBV12-3 or TRBV12-4; perhaps TRBD1 as D (5 bases). The CDR3 contains 13 residues. V was cut by 4 bases and J by 2 bases, with 6 bases left in between. In DNA, the CDR3 is TGTGCCAGCAGTTCGACAGGCAATCAGCCCCAGCATTTT. The encoded protein is CASSSTGNQPQHF.

The chain is built from TRBV6-5 and TRBJ2-3; 7 bases fit TRBD1. The CDR3 has 14 amino acids. V lost 7 bases to trimming and J lost 6 bases; unmatched junction nucleotides: 10. From germline, CDR1 is MNHEY and CDR2 SVGAGI. The CDR3 DNA reads TGTGCCAGCACCCCAGGGGGAACAAGGGATACGCAGTATTTT. It codes for CASTPGGTRDTQYF.

This clone was counted a few times. This rearrangement joins TRBV4-1 to TRBJ2-7; 8 bases agree with TRBD2. This CDR3 region has 13 residues. CDR1 MGHRA and CDR2 YSYEKL come from the germline V gene. V lost 4 bases and J lost 6; bases outside the gene matches: 5. CDR3 DNA sequence: TGCGCCAGCAGCCCTGGACGGGGGGGCGAGCAGTACTTC. It is translated as CASSPGRGGEQYF.

V is TRBV5-1 and J is TRBJ2-7; D is possibly TRBD1 (6 bases). Germline values: CDR1 SGHRS, CDR2 YFSETQ. The CDR3 extends over 14 amino acids. V shed 0 bases and J shed 1 base, with 8 bases lying between them. CDR3 DNA sequence: TGCGCCAGCAGCTTGGGGCAGGGGTCCTACGAGCAGTACTTC. Its protein product is CASSLGQGSYEQYF.

The chain carries TRBV6-6 and TRBJ1-1; no clear D gene. The CDR3 length is 10 residues. CDR1 MNHNY and CDR2 SVGAGI come from the germline V gene (reference sequence). V lost 5 bases, J lost 9 bases, and 7 bases lay in between. CDR3 loop: CASSTYQAFF. The CDR3 DNA is TGTGCCAGCAGTACCTACCAAGCTTTCTTT.

This sequence joins TRBV5-4 and TRBJ1-6; no reliable D call. Trimming removed 4 bases at V and 5 bases at J, with 13 bases between. Germline assignment: CDR1 SGHNT and CDR2 YYREEE (reference sequence). The CDR3 consists of 15 residues. CDR3 amino acids: CASSQAPSHNSPLHF. CDR3 in DNA: TGTGCCAGCAGCCAGGCGCCAAGTCATAATTCACCCCTCCACTTT.

This clone occurred a few times. The chain employs TRBV7-9 and TRBJ2-7; tentatively, D is TRBD1 (6 bases). V lost 5 bases and J 1 base, leaving 12 bases between the germline ends. This CDR3 region has 14 residues. Germline V gene sequence: CDR1 SEHNR, CDR2 FQNEAQ (reference sequence). CDR3 bases: TGTGCCAGCAGCCCCAGGGGAGAGTCCTACGAGCAGTACTTC. Amino acid sequence: CASSPRGESYEQYF.

The V gene is TRBV30, the J gene TRBJ1-2; 7 bases match TRBD1. J gave up 8 bases and V 3 bases, and 6 bases lay outside the gene matches. The CDR3 covers 12 residues. Germline CDR1 and CDR2: GTSNPN and SVGIG (reference sequence). CDR3 bases: TGTGCCTGGAGCAAGGGGGCGCGGGGCTACACCTTC. Translating gives CAWSKGARGYTF. The full variable domain, completed using reference TRBV30 and TRBJ1-2, is SQTIHQWPATLVQPVGSPLSLECTVEGTSNPNLYWYRQAAGRGLQLLFYSVGIGQISSEVPQNLSASRPQDRQFILSSKKLLLSDSGFYLCAWSKGARGYTFGSGTRLTVV.

V usage is TRBV20-1 and J usage is TRBJ2-7, with TRBD1 matching 10 bases. The germline V gene encodes CDR1 DFQATT and CDR2 SNEGSKA (reference sequence). This CDR3 is 14 amino acids long. J lost 3 bases, V lost 4 bases, and 6 bases had no gene match. The CDR3 is CSAIDRGRIYEQYF. CDR3 bases: TGCAGTGCTATTGACAGGGGGCGCATCTACGAGCAGTACTTC.

The CDR3 protein is CASSNRGGSGAKNIQYF. Written as DNA, the CDR3 is TGTGCCAGTAGTAATAGGGGGGGCTCAGGAGCCAAAAACATTCAGTACTTC. The V and J genes are TRBV19 and TRBJ2-4, with D perhaps TRBD2 (7 bases). This CDR3 contains 17 residues. Germline V gene sequence: CDR1 LNHDA, CDR2 SQIVND (reference sequence). V was trimmed by 4 bases and J by 0 bases, leaving 16 bases between them.

The V and J genes are TRBV7-2 and TRBJ1-4; D unclear. V lost 5 bases and J 0 bases, leaving 10 bases between the germline ends. Germline assignment: CDR1 SGHTA and CDR2 FQGNSA. The CDR3 is 15 residues long. The CDR3, as DNA: TGTGCCAGCAGCCCAGTACAAGCAACTAATGAAAAACTGTTTTTT. Translating gives CASSPVQATNEKLFF.

The V gene is TRBV30, the J gene TRBJ2-2, with 12 nucleotides matching TRBD2. The CDR3 has 19 amino acids. The ends lost 1 base at V and 0 bases at J; junction bases unmatched: 9. Germline CDR1 and CDR2: GTSNPN and SVGIG (reference sequence). The CDR3 nucleotides read TGTGCCTGGAGTGGGCTAGCGGGAGGGCGAGGGGCGAACACCGGGGAGCTGTTTTTT. Amino acids: CAWSGLAGGRGANTGELFF.

The rearrangement joins TRBV10-3 to TRBJ2-7; TRBD2 might be the D (5 bases). Germline CDR1 ENHRY, CDR2 SYGVKD. V was shortened by 8 bases and J by 5 bases, with 10 bases between the two germline ends. This CDR3 has 11 residues. DNA of the CDR3: TGTGCCATCGGCGAGGGTAACGAGCAGTACTTC. Protein: CAIGEGNEQYF.

The chain uses TRBV4-3 and TRBJ2-7; unclear D gene. The germline V gene has CDR1 LGHNA and CDR2 YSLEER. The CDR3 runs to 12 residues. Trimming pared 1 base from V and 6 bases from J, leaving 7 bases between. Here the CDR3 DNA reads TGCGCCAGCAGCCAAGTTACGGGCGAGCAGTACTTC. It specifies CASSQVTGEQYF.

The CDR3: CASSPWWRESTDELFF. Written as DNA, the CDR3 is TGTGCCAGCAGCCCCTGGTGGCGGGAGAGCACCGACGAGCTGTTTTTT. The genes are TRBV28 and TRBJ2-2; TRBD2 matches 7 bases. The CDR3 runs to 16 residues. Germline loops: CDR1 MDHEN, CDR2 SYDVKM. J lost 11 bases, V lost 6 bases, and 18 bases had no gene match.